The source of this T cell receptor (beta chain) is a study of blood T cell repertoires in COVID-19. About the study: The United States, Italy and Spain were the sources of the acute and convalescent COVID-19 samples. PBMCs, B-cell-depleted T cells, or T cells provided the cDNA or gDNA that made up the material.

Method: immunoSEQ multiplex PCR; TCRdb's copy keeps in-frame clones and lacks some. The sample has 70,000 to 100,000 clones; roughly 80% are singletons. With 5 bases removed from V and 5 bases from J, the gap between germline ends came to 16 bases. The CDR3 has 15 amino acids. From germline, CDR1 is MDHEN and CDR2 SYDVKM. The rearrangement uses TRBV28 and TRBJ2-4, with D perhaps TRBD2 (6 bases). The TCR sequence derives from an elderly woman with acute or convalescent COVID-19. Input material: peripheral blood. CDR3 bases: TGTGCCAGCAGTACCCCGAAGGGCGGGGAAAACATTCAGTACTTC. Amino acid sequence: CASSTPKGGENIQYF.